This entry describes one T cell receptor beta chain. This entry comes from a study of T-cell reconstitution after alpha-beta-depleted transplantation in children. It was with unique molecular identifiers that the TCRbeta library was prepared. TCRdb re-analysed the PCR reads in MiXCR, keeping a single row per CDR3 protein. The sample has approximately 400,000 distinct CDR3 sequences; roughly a tenth are singletons. V shed 10 bases and J shed 1 base, with 16 bases lying between them. This CDR3 is 15 amino acids long. Germline V gene lookup returns CDR1 SGHVS and CDR2 FNYEAQ. This sample comprised PBMCs from the stem cell graft donor, obtained from the stem cell graft. This chain uses TRBV7-6 with TRBJ2-2, with D perhaps matching TRBD1 or TRBD2 (6 bases each). The sequence came from a human donor who donated a stem cell graft to a child with acute myeloid leukemia. This CDR3 reads CATTPGGLNTGELFF. For the CDR3, the DNA is TGTGCCACCACGCCCGGGGGCTTGAACACCGGGGAGCTGTTTTTT.